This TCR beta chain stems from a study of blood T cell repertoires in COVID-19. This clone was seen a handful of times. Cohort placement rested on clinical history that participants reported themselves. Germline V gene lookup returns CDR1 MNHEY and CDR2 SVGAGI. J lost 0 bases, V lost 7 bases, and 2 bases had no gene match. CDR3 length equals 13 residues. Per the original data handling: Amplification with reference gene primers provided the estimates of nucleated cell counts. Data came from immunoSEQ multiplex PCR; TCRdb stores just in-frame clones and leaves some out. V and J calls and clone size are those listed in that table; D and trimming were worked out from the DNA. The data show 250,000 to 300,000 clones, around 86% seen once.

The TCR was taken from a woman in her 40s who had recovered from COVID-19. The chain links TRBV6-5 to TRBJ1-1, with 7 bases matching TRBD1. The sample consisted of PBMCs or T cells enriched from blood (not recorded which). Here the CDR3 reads CASKGQMNTEAFF. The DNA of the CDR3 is TGTGCCAGCAAGGGACAGATGAACACTGAAGCTTTCTTT.